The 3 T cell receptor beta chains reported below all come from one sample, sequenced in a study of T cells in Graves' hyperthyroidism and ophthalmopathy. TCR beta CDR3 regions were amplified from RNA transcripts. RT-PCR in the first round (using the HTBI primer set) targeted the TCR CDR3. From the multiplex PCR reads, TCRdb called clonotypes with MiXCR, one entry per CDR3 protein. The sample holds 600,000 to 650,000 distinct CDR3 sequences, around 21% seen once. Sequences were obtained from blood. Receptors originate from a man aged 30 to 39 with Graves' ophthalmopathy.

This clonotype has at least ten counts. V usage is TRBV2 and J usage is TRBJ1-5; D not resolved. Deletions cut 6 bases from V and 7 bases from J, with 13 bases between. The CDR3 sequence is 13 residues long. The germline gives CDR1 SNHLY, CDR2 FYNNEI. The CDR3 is CASRWARTQPQHF. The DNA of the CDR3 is TGTGCCAGCAGATGGGCTCGGACGCAGCCCCAGCATTTT. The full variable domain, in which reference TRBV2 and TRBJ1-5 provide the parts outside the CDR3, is EPEVTQTPSHQVTQMGQEVILRCVPISNHLYFYWYRQILGQKVEFLVSFYNNEISEKSEIFDDQFSVERPDGSNFTLKIRSTKLEDSAMYFCASRWARTQPQHFGDGTRLSIL.

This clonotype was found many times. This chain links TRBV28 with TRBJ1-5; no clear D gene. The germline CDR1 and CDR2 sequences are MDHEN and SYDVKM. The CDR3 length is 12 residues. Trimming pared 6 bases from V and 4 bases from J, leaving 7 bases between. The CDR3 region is CASRVLNQPQHF. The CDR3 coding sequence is TGTGCCAGCAGAGTTTTAAATCAGCCCCAGCATTTT.

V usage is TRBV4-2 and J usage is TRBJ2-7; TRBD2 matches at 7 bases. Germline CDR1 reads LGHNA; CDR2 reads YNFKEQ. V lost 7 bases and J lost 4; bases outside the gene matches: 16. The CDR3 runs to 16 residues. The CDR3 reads CASTPRPAGGEYEQYF. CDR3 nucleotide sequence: TGTGCCAGCACCCCACGGCCGGCTGGGGGGGAGTACGAGCAGTACTTC.